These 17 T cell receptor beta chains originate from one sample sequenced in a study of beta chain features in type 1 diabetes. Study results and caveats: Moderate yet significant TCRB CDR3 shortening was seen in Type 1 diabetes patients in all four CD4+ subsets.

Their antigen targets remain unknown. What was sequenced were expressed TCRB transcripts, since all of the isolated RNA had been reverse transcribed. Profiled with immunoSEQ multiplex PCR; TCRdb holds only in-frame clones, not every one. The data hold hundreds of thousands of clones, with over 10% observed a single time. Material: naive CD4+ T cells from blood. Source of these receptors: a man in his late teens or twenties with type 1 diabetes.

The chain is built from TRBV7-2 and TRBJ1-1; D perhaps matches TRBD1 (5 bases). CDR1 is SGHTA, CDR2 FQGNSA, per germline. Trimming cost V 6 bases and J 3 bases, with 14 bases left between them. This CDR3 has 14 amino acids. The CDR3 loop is CASSQRRGDTEAFF. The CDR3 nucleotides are TGTGCCAGCAGTCAAAGACGGGGGGACACTGAAGCTTTCTTT. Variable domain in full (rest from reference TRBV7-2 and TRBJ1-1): GAGVSQSPSNKVTEKGKDVELRCDPISGHTALYWYRQSLGQGLEFLIYFQGNSAPDKSGLPSDRFSAERTGGSVSTLTIQRTQQEDSAVYLCASSQRRGDTEAFFGQGTRLTVV.

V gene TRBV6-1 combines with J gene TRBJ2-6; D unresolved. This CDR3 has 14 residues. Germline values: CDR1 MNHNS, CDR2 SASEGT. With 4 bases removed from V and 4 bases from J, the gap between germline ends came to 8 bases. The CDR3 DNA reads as TGTGCCAGCAGTGGGGCAGCGGGGGCCAACGTCCTGACTTTC. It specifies CASSGAAGANVLTF.

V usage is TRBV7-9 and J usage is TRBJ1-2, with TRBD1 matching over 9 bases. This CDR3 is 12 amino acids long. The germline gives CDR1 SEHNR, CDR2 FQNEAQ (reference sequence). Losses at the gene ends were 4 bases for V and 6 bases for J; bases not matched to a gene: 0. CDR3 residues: CASSWTGDGYTF. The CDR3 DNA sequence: TGTGCCAGCAGCTGGACAGGGGATGGCTACACCTTC.

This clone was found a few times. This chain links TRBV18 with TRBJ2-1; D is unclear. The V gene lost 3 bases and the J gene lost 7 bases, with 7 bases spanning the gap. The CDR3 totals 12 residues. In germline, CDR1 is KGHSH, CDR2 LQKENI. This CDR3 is CASSPVGNEQFF. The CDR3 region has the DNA TGTGCCAGCTCACCCGTAGGGAATGAGCAGTTCTTC.

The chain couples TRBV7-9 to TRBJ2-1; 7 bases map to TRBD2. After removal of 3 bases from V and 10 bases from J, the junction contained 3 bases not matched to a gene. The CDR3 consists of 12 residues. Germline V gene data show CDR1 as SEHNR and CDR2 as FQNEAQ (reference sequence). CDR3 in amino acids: CASSFSRGEQFF. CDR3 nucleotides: TGTGCCAGCAGCTTTTCGCGGGGGGAGCAGTTCTTC. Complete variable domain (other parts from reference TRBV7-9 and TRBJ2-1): DTGVSQNPRHKITKRGQNVTFRCDPISEHNRLYWYRQTLGQGPEFLTYFQNEAQLEKSRLLSDRFSAERPKGSFSTLEIQRTEQGDSAMYLCASSFSRGEQFFGPGTRLTVL.

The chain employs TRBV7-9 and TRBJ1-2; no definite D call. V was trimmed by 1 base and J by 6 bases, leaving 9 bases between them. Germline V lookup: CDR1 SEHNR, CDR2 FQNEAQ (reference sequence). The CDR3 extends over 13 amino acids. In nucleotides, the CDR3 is TGTGCCAGCAGCTTAGACGTCGGGAATGGCTACACCTTC. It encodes CASSLDVGNGYTF.

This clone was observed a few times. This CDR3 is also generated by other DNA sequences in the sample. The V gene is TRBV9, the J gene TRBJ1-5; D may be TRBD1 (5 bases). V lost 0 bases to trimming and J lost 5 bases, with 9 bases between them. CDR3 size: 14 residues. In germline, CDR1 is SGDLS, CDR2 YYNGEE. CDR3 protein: CASSVEGWDQPQHF. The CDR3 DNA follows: TGTGCCAGCAGCGTAGAGGGGTGGGATCAGCCCCAGCATTTT. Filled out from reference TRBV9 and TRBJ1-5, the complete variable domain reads DSGVTQTPKHLITATGQRVTLRCSPRSGDLSVYWYQQSLDQGLQFLIQYYNGEERAKGNILERFSAQQFPDLHSELNLSSLELGDSALYFCASSVEGWDQPQHFGDGTRLSIL.

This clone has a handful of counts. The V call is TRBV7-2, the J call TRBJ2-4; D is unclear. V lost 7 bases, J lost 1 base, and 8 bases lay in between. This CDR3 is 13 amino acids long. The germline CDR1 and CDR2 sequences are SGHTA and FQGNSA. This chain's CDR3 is CASTVGAKNIQYF. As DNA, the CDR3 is TGTGCCAGCACCGTTGGGGCCAAAAACATTCAGTACTTC. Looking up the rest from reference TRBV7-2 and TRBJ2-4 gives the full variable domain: GAGVSQSPSNKVTEKGKDVELRCDPISGHTALYWYRQSLGQGLEFLIYFQGNSAPDKSGLPSDRFSAERTGGSVSTLTIQRTQQEDSAVYLCASTVGAKNIQYFGAGTRLSVL.

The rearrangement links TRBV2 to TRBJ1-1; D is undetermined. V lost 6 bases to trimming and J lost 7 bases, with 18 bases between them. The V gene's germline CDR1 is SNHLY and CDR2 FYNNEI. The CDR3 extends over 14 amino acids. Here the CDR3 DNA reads TGTGCCAGCAGGACTTTTAGCCCCCTATTTGAAGCTTTCTTT. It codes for CASRTFSPLFEAFF.

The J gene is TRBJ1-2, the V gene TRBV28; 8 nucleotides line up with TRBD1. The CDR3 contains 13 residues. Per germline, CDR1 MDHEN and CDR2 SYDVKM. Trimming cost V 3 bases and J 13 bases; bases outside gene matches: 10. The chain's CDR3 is CASSFPGGESTTF. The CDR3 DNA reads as TGTGCCAGCAGTTTCCCAGGGGGCGAGTCGACCACCTTC.

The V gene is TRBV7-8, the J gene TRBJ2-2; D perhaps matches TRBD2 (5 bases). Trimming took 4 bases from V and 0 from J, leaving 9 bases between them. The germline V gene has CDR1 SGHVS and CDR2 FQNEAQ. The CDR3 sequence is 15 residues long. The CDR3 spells CASSSWGANTGELFF. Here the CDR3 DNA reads TGTGCCAGCAGCTCCTGGGGAGCGAACACCGGGGAGCTGTTTTTT.

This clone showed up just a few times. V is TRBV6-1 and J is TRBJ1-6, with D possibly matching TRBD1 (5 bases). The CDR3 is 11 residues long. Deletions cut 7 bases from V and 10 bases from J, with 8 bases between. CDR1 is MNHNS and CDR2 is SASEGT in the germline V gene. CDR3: CASTGGSPLHF. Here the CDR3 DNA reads TGTGCCAGCACCGGGGGATCACCCCTCCACTTT.

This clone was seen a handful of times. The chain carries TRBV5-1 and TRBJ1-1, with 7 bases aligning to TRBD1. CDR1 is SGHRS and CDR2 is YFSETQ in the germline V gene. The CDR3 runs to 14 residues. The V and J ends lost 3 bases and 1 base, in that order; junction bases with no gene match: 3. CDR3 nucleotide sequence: TGCGCCAGCAGCTCCGGACAGGAGAACACTGAAGCTTTCTTT. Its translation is CASSSGQENTEAFF.

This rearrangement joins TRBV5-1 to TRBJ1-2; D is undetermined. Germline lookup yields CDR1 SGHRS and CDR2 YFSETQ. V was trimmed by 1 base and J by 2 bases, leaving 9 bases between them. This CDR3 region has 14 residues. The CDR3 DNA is TGCGCCAGCAGCTTGATGGCAGACAACTATGGCTACACCTTC. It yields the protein CASSLMADNYGYTF.

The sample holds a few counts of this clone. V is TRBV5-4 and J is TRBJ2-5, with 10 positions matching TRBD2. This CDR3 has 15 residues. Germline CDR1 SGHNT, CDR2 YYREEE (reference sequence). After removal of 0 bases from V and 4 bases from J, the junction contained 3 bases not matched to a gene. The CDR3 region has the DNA TGTGCCAGCAGCTTGGGTAGCGGGGGGCCAGAGACCCAGTACTTC. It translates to CASSLGSGGPETQYF.

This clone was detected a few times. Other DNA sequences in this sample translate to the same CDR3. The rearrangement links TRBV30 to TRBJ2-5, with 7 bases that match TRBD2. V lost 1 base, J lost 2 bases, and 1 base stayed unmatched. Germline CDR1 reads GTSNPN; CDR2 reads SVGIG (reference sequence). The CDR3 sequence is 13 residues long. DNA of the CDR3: TGTGCCTGGAGTGCGGGGGGTCAAGAGACCCAGTACTTC. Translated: CAWSAGGQETQYF. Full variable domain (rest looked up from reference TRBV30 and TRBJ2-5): SQTIHQWPATLVQPVGSPLSLECTVEGTSNPNLYWYRQAAGRGLQLLFYSVGIGQISSEVPQNLSASRPQDRQFILSSKKLLLSDSGFYLCAWSAGGQETQYFGPGTRLLVL.

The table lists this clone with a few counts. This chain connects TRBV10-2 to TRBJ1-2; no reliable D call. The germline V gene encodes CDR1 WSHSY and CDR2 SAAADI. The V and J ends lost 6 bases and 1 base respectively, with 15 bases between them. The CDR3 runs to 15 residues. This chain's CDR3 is CASSGHWLRNYGYTF. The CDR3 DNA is TGCGCCAGCAGCGGGCATTGGCTCCGTAACTATGGCTACACCTTC.